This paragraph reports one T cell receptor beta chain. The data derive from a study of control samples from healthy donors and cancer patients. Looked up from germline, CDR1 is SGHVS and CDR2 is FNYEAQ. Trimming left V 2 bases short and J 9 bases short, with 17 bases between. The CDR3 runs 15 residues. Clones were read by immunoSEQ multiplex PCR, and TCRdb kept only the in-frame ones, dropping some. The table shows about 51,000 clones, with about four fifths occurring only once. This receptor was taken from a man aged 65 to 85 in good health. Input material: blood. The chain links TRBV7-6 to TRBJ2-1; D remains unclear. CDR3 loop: CASSLFSPPTGEQFF. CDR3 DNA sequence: TGTGCCAGCAGCTTATTCTCCCCCCCAACCGGTGAGCAGTTCTTC.